This T cell receptor beta chain is from a study of identical twins. Findings and limits, study-wide: Clonotypes of the beta chain that were abundant in cord blood carried fewer insertions (memory repertoires showed none).

Comments on this clonotype: The antigen remains undetermined.

TCRdb called the 5' RACE reads again in MiXCR, with one record for every CDR3 protein. The table shows about 300,000 distinct CDR3 sequences, with about 12% occurring only once. These data also formed part of another study, on yellow fever vaccine responses in identical twins.

The receptor comes from a woman aged 18-30 years in good health. The source material was CD8+ T cells sorted from blood.

The CDR3 nucleotides are TGTGCCAGCAGCAAAAAGGGACTAGCGGATAATCTAGGCTCCTACAATGAGCAGTTCTTC. This gives the protein CASSKKGLADNLGSYNEQFF. This chain joins TRBV6-1 and TRBJ2-1; 11 bases are a match to TRBD2. CDR3 length: 20 residues. Germline loops: CDR1 MNHNS, CDR2 SASEGT. With 6 bases clipped from V and 0 bases from J, the junction kept 16 bases outside the gene matches.